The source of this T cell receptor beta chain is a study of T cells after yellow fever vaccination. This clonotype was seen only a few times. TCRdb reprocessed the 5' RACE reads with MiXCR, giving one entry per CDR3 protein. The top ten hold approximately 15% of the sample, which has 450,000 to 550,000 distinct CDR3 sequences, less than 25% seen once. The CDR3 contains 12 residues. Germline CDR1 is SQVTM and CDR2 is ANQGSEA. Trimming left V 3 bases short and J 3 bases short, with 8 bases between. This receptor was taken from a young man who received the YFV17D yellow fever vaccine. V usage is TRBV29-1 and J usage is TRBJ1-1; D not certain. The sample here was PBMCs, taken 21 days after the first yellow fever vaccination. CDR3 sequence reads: CSVEGGYTEAFF. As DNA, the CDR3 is TGCAGCGTTGAGGGAGGCTACACTGAAGCTTTCTTT.